These T cell receptor beta chains were read from a single sample in a study of blood T cells in healthy people across ages. Using its own MiXCR run on the 5' RACE reads, TCRdb lists one record per CDR3 protein. The sample lists more than 500,000 distinct CDR3 sequences, 27% occurring once. Input material: blood. The receptors derive from a woman aged 70-85 years in good health. CDR3s include the opening cysteine and the closing phenylalanine or tryptophan. D genes are given only for firm matches. Clone size is shown for a subset of rows, as once, few, many or a class of expanded clone.

clone size	J gene	D gene	V gene	CDR3 DNA	CDR3 protein
.	TRBJ2-5	.	TRBV5-1	TGCGCCAGCAGACCCCTCTCAGGGCCTCAAGAGACCCAGTACTTC	CASRPLSGPQETQYF
few	TRBJ2-3	.	TRBV3-1	TGTGCCAGCAGAGGTCGCGGAATAACAGATACGCAGTATTTT	CASRGRGITDTQYF
.	TRBJ1-3	.	TRBV7-6	TGTGCCAGCAGCTTAGTCGGGGGAGAGATGTCTGGAAACACCATATATTTT	CASSLVGGEMSGNTIYF
few	TRBJ1-4	.	TRBV5-1	TGCGCCAGCAGACCCCACCTGAGGCCTAGCCCAGAAAAACTGTTTTTT	CASRPHLRPSPEKLFF
.	TRBJ2-7	.	TRBV12-3/TRBV12-4	TGTGCCAGCAGTTTAGCCGAGCAGTACGAGCAGTACTTC	CASSLAEQYEQYF
.	TRBJ2-7	.	TRBV2	TGTGCCAGCAGTGTTCTCAGGGCCCCCCACTACGAGCAGTACTTC	CASSVLRAPHYEQYF
few	TRBJ2-5	.	TRBV5-1	TGCGCCAGCAGCTTGGATTCGTACAGAGGAGAGACCCAGTACTTC	CASSLDSYRGETQYF
few	TRBJ2-3	.	TRBV25-1	TGTGCCAGCAGTCGTCCGGAGACAGATACGCAGTATTTT	CASSRPETDTQYF
.	TRBJ2-1	.	TRBV11-2	TGTGCCAGCAGCCAAGGTGGGGGAACTTACAATGAGCAGTTCTTC	CASSQGGGTYNEQFF
once	TRBJ2-3	TRBD2	TRBV7-2	TGTGCCAGCAGCTTATTTCTCGGGCTAGCGGGGGAAGATACGCAGTATTTT	CASSLFLGLAGEDTQYF
.	TRBJ2-5	TRBD2	TRBV14	TGTGCCAGCAGCCGCACCGGGACTAGACAAGAGACCCAGTACTTC	CASSRTGTRQETQYF
few	TRBJ2-5	TRBD2	TRBV7-2	TGTGCCAGCAGCTTAACTAGCGGGGGGTTGAAGACCCAGTACTTC	CASSLTSGGLKTQYF
.	TRBJ2-3	.	TRBV11-2	TGTGCCAGCAGCTTAGGGGGGCGGGGGTCTTACACAGATACGCAGTATTTT	CASSLGGRGSYTDTQYF
.	TRBJ1-2	.	TRBV7-2	TGTGCCAGCAGCTTAGAGGTCAGACTGTATGGCTACACCTTC	CASSLEVRLYGYTF
.	TRBJ1-1	.	TRBV12-3/TRBV12-4	TGTGCCAGCAGTTTAGTGGGTGCATGGGACACTAAAGCTTCCTTT	CASSLVGAWDTKASF
.	TRBJ2-3	.	TRBV6-1	TGTGCCAGCAGTGAAGGACGTCTCGGGGTGTATTTT	CASSEGRLGVYF
.	TRBJ1-2	TRBD1	TRBV5-1	TGCGCCAGCAGCTTGATGCCCGGGACAGCCGATGGCTACACCTTC	CASSLMPGTADGYTF
.	TRBJ2-2	TRBD1	TRBV5-1	TGCGCCAGCAGCCCCCGGGGGACAGGGAACACCGGGGAGCTGTTTTTT	CASSPRGTGNTGELFF
.	TRBJ2-3	TRBD1	TRBV7-3	TGTGCCAGCAGCCCAAGACCTGACAGGGTTTCGCAGTATTTT	CASSPRPDRVSQYF
.	TRBJ2-4	TRBD1	TRBV20-1	TGCAGTGCTAGGAAGGGACAGACCAAAAACATTCAGTACTTC	CSARKGQTKNIQYF
.	TRBJ2-5	.	TRBV21-1	TGTGCCAGCTCCGGGACAGGGGCCAAAGAGACCCAGTACTTC	CASSGTGAKETQYF
.	TRBJ2-1	.	TRBV20-1	TGCAGTGCCTCGGGAGCGGCCAGCTCCTACAATGAGCAGTTCTTC	CSASGAASSYNEQFF
few	TRBJ2-1	.	TRBV4-3	TGCGCCAGCAGCCTAAACGGCCGTTCCAATGAGCAGTTCTTC	CASSLNGRSNEQFF
.	TRBJ2-3	.	TRBV20-1	TGCAGTGCTAGTCTGTCCGGGACAGCGGGGGATACGCAGTATTTT	CSASLSGTAGDTQYF
.	TRBJ1-3	.	TRBV4-3	TGCGCCAGCAGCCAAGATCTCTTGCCCGGAAACACCATATATTTT	CASSQDLLPGNTIYF
.	TRBJ2-3	.	TRBV7-2	TGTGCCAGCAAACCCTCGTCATCAGGGCGGCATACGCAGTATTTT	CASKPSSSGRHTQYF
few	TRBJ1-6	.	TRBV5-1	TGCGCCAGCAGCTTGAATTCCAGGGATAATAATTCACCCCTCCACTTT	CASSLNSRDNNSPLHF
.	TRBJ2-5	.	TRBV7-2	TGTGCCAGCAGCTCCAGGGGGGGGACATGGAAAGAGACCCAGTACTTC	CASSSRGGTWKETQYF
.	TRBJ2-4	TRBD2	TRBV4-3	TGCGCCAGCAGCCCCGGGACTAGCGGGGGCCTGGGGGCCAAAAACATTCAGTACTTC	CASSPGTSGGLGAKNIQYF
.	TRBJ2-3	TRBD2	TRBV7-8	TGTGCCAGCAGCTTAGTTGGGGGAGGGGAGGGTTTGTATTTT	CASSLVGGGEGLYF
few	TRBJ2-2	.	TRBV21-1	TGTGCCAGCTCCTACGGGACAGGATTCACCGGGGAGCTGTTTTTT	CASSYGTGFTGELFF
few	TRBJ2-1	TRBD1	TRBV25-1	TGTGCCAGCAGCCCCTTGGACAGGGGGGGCAATGAGCAGTTCTTC	CASSPLDRGGNEQFF
few	TRBJ2-1	TRBD2	TRBV6-1	TGTGCCAGCAGCCTTCCCCGGACTAGCGGGGGTGTCCCAAATGAGCAGTTCTTC	CASSLPRTSGGVPNEQFF
.	TRBJ2-2	.	TRBV27	TGTGCCAGCAGTTTAAAGGGGGGGAATACGAACACCGGGGAGCTGTTTTTT	CASSLKGGNTNTGELFF
.	TRBJ1-3	.	TRBV9	TGTGCCAGCAGCGTAGGACTGATGTCTGGAAACACCATATATTTT	CASSVGLMSGNTIYF
few	TRBJ2-5	TRBD2	TRBV5-1	TGCGCCAGCAGCTTGGCCAGCGGGGGTTCCGAGACCCAGTACTTC	CASSLASGGSETQYF
.	TRBJ2-1	TRBD1	TRBV7-7	TGTGCTAGCAGACAGGGACACAGAACGGGGCTCTTTCACTTC	CASRQGHRTGLFHF
.	TRBJ2-7	.	TRBV12-3/TRBV12-4	TGTGCCAGCAGTAAGACAGTGGGAGACTACGAGCAGTACTTC	CASSKTVGDYEQYF
.	TRBJ2-4	.	TRBV25-1	TGTGCCAGCAGTGAATATGTCGGGGATCCCAAAAACATTCAGTACTTC	CASSEYVGDPKNIQYF
.	TRBJ2-5	TRBD2	TRBV11-2	TGTGCCAGCAGCCCCCTGCGGGGGAGACTCCAAGAGACCCAGTACTTC	CASSPLRGRLQETQYF
.	TRBJ1-1	.	TRBV6-5	TGTGCCAGCAGCAATACAGGGGAAGCTTTCTTT	CASSNTGEAFF
.	TRBJ1-4	TRBD1	TRBV20-1	TGCAGTGCTAGCGAATCCGGGACAGGGGACGAAAAACTGTTTTTT	CSASESGTGDEKLFF
many	TRBJ2-7	TRBD1	TRBV20-1	TGCAGTGCTCCAGCAGGGGGATCCTACGAGCAGTACTTC	CSAPAGGSYEQYF
.	TRBJ2-1	.	TRBV4-1	TGCGCCAGCAGCCAACCCGGACAAGGGGGAGGCGATGAGCAGTTCTTC	CASSQPGQGGGDEQFF
.	TRBJ2-2	.	TRBV11-2	TGTGCCAGCAGCTTAGTTCTGAGGGTACTGTTTTTT	CASSLVLRVLFF
few	TRBJ1-4	.	TRBV12-3/TRBV12-4	TGTGCCAGCGGACTCTACACCATGGAAAAACTGTTTTTT	CASGLYTMEKLFF
once	TRBJ2-3	.	TRBV5-1	TGCGCCAGCATCGCGGGGGCCAACGCAGATACGCAGTATTTT	CASIAGANADTQYF
.	TRBJ2-1	.	TRBV7-2	TGTGCCGGCAGCCTATCCCGCTACAATGAGCAGTTCTTC	CAGSLSRYNEQFF
few	TRBJ2-1	TRBD2	TRBV11-3	TGTGCCAGCAGCCCGAGCGGGGGCAACTACAATGAGCAGTTCTTC	CASSPSGGNYNEQFF
once	TRBJ2-3	.	TRBV12-3/TRBV12-4	TGTGCCAGCAGCCCCGGGGCAGGGAGGACAGATACGCAGTATTTT	CASSPGAGRTDTQYF
.	TRBJ2-1	TRBD2	TRBV7-2	TGTGCCAGCAGCTTCTCGGGGGGGACTAGTAAGCCTGAGCAGTTCTTC	CASSFSGGTSKPEQFF
few	TRBJ2-5	TRBD2	TRBV20-1	TGCAGTGCTAGCCTAGCGGGGCTAAAAGAGACCCAGTACTTC	CSASLAGLKETQYF
.	TRBJ1-5	TRBD1	TRBV7-2	TGTGCCGGCAGCTACCCGACAGGGGGCGAATGTCAGCCCCAGCATTTT	CAGSYPTGGECQPQHF
many	TRBJ1-4	TRBD1	TRBV20-1	TGCAGTGCGACACAGGGGGCGCAACATGAAAAACTGTTTTTT	CSATQGAQHEKLFF
few	TRBJ1-6	.	TRBV7-9	TGTGCCAGCAGCTCAGGGGTAGGGTCACCCCTCCACTTT	CASSSGVGSPLHF
few	TRBJ1-2	TRBD1	TRBV4-2	TGTGCCAGCAGCCAAGATACCTGGACAGGAAAAGGTGGCTACACCTTC	CASSQDTWTGKGGYTF
few	TRBJ2-3	.	TRBV20-1	TGCAGTGCTACAAAAATAGCTGGGGTCCTCACAGATACGCAGTATTTT	CSATKIAGVLTDTQYF
few	TRBJ2-7	.	TRBV29-1	TGCAGCGTTCGGACAGCCACCTACGAGCAGTACTTC	CSVRTATYEQYF
.	TRBJ1-4	.	TRBV3-1	TGTGCCAGCAGCCGGAGAAGAACTCCAACTAATGAAAAACTGTTTTTT	CASSRRRTPTNEKLFF